These T cell receptor beta chains were read from a single sample in a study of human T cells and chemical hapten exposure. TCRdb re-called the RACE reads through MiXCR, storing one row per CDR3 protein. This table has about 140,000 distinct CDR3 sequences, 10% to 15% appearing once. The sample consisted of whole blood, taken in connection with sensitization to the hapten diphenylcyclopropenone (DPC). These receptors were taken from a woman in her fifties or sixties with alopecia areata. Some clones in this sample may be carry-over from other donors' samples. Both conserved end residues are part of each CDR3. The order of the fields is clone size, J gene, D gene, V gene, CDR3 DNA, CDR3 protein. A D gene is named only where the DNA matches it firmly. Size is stated for part of the rows, as once, few or many counts, or as a class when the clone is expanded.

size: few; J: TRBJ2-6; D: .; V: TRBV5-1; DNA: TGCGCCAGCAGCTTGGGGCCCTCTGGGGCCAACGTCCTGACTTTC; CDR3: CASSLGPSGANVLTF
size: .; J: TRBJ2-3; D: TRBD1; V: TRBV6-6; DNA: TGTGCCAGCAGTAGGACAGGGGGCGAAGATACGCAGTATTTT; CDR3: CASSRTGGEDTQYF
size: many; J: TRBJ2-5; D: TRBD2; V: TRBV11-3; DNA: TGTGCCAGCAGCTTACAGCGGGATCCAGAGACCCAGTACTTC; CDR3: CASSLQRDPETQYF
size: .; J: TRBJ2-7; D: .; V: TRBV7-2; DNA: TGTGCCAGCAGCTTCATCCGCGAGCAGTACTTC; CDR3: CASSFIREQYF
size: few; J: TRBJ2-1; D: TRBD2; V: TRBV5-1; DNA: TGCGCCAGCAGCTTCCGCGGGAGCTCCTACAATGAGCAGTTCTTC; CDR3: CASSFRGSSYNEQFF
size: .; J: TRBJ1-4; D: .; V: TRBV28; DNA: TGTGCCAGCAGTTTAACGAGGGGAAAACTGTTTTTT; CDR3: CASSLTRGKLFF
size: few; J: TRBJ2-2; D: .; V: TRBV6-2/TRBV6-3; DNA: TGTGCCAGCAGTTACCGGACATCGTCCACCGGGGAGCTGTTTTTT; CDR3: CASSYRTSSTGELFF
size: many; J: TRBJ1-5; D: TRBD1; V: TRBV24-1; DNA: TGTGCCACCAGTGATTCGGCCCCGACAGGGGATGGGGGCAGCAATCAGCCCCAGCATTTT; CDR3: CATSDSAPTGDGGSNQPQHF
size: few; J: TRBJ1-2; D: TRBD1; V: TRBV24-1; DNA: TGTGCCACCAGTGCGGACGACAGGGGGCAATTTGGCTACACCTTC; CDR3: CATSADDRGQFGYTF
size: few; J: TRBJ2-5; D: TRBD2; V: TRBV20-1; DNA: TGCAGTGCTGGGTCTAGCGGGAGGGCCCTAGGGACCCAGTACTTC; CDR3: CSAGSSGRALGTQYF
size: many; J: TRBJ2-7; D: .; V: TRBV10-3; DNA: TGTGCCATCAGCTTAGGGTTGAGCGAGCAGTACTTC; CDR3: CAISLGLSEQYF
size: many; J: TRBJ2-7; D: TRBD1; V: TRBV12-5; DNA: TGTGCTAGTGGCCCCGGGACAGGGATGGACGAGCAGTACTTC; CDR3: CASGPGTGMDEQYF
size: .; J: TRBJ2-5; D: .; V: TRBV9; DNA: TGTGCCAGCAGCGTAGACTTGGGAGAGACCCAGTACTTC; CDR3: CASSVDLGETQYF
size: few; J: TRBJ2-7; D: .; V: TRBV28; DNA: TGTGCCAGCACACGGAGGGGAGAGCAGTACTTC; CDR3: CASTRRGEQYF
size: few; J: TRBJ1-5; D: .; V: TRBV5-1; DNA: TGCGCCAGCAGCTTAGGGGGGGCTGGACAGCCCCAGCATTTT; CDR3: CASSLGGAGQPQHF
size: .; J: TRBJ2-5; D: TRBD2; V: TRBV28; DNA: TGTGCCAGCAGTCCATCTAGCGGATATTTGGAGGAGACCCAGTACTTC; CDR3: CASSPSSGYLEETQYF
size: .; J: TRBJ2-1; D: TRBD2; V: TRBV28; DNA: TGTGCCAGCAGTCGACTAGCGGGGTCGAGGGAGTTCTTC; CDR3: CASSRLAGSREFF
size: few; J: TRBJ2-7; D: .; V: TRBV2; DNA: TGTGCCAGCAGACAGGACACTCCCTACGAGCAGTACTTC; CDR3: CASRQDTPYEQYF
size: few; J: TRBJ1-6; D: TRBD1; V: TRBV28; DNA: TGTGCCAGCACCCCGGGACAGTATAATTCACCCCTCCACTTT; CDR3: CASTPGQYNSPLHF
size: many; J: TRBJ2-7; D: TRBD2; V: TRBV7-6; DNA: TGTGCCAGCAGCTTAGGGGCGGGAGAGACCTACGAGCAGTACTTC; CDR3: CASSLGAGETYEQYF
size: .; J: TRBJ2-5; D: .; V: TRBV7-2; DNA: TGTGCCAGCAGCTTAGAGCCATTGCTAGCGCACCAAGAGACCCAGTACTTC; CDR3: CASSLEPLLAHQETQYF
size: many; J: TRBJ2-1; D: TRBD2; V: TRBV25-1; DNA: TGTGCCAGCAGTTTAGCGGGAGGGCCCGTTAATGAGCAGTTCTTC; CDR3: CASSLAGGPVNEQFF
size: few; J: TRBJ1-6; D: .; V: TRBV29-1; DNA: TGCAGCGGTTCCGGACAGCATAATTCACCCCTCCACTTT; CDR3: CSGSGQHNSPLHF
size: many; J: TRBJ1-2; D: .; V: TRBV3-1; DNA: TGTGCCAGCAGCCAATGGCCAGGGGATGGCTACACCTTC; CDR3: CASSQWPGDGYTF
size: few; J: TRBJ2-5; D: .; V: TRBV29-1; DNA: TGCAGCGTTGAGCCTCCCGAGACCCAGTACTTC; CDR3: CSVEPPETQYF
size: few; J: TRBJ1-1; D: .; V: TRBV10-3; DNA: TGTGCCATCAGTGAGTACGGGGGGCAAAATTCCGCTGAAGCTTTCTTT; CDR3: CAISEYGGQNSAEAFF
size: few; J: TRBJ2-1; D: .; V: TRBV7-2; DNA: TGTGCCAGCAGCTTGAGGGCCTCTTACAATGAGCAGTTCTTC; CDR3: CASSLRASYNEQFF
size: many; J: TRBJ2-1; D: .; V: TRBV9; DNA: TGTGCCAGCAGCGTCCTCCCCGGAACTGGGGGTAGCTCCTACAATGAGCAGTTCTTC; CDR3: CASSVLPGTGGSSYNEQFF
size: .; J: TRBJ2-1; D: TRBD2; V: TRBV7-3; DNA: TGTGCCAGCAGCTTAAGGACTAGCGGCTACAATGAGCAGTTCTTC; CDR3: CASSLRTSGYNEQFF
size: few; J: TRBJ2-7; D: TRBD1; V: TRBV5-4; DNA: TGTGCCAGCAGCTTGGGGGGGACAGGCCCCGGCGGGCAGTACTTC; CDR3: CASSLGGTGPGGQYF
size: .; J: TRBJ2-5; D: .; V: TRBV7-9; DNA: TGTGCCAGCAGGTCAAGTAACCCCCAAGAGACCCAGTACTTC; CDR3: CASRSSNPQETQYF
size: .; J: TRBJ2-3; D: .; V: TRBV6-5; DNA: TGTGCCAGCAGCAGACTAGGAGGGACAGATACGCAGTATTTT; CDR3: CASSRLGGTDTQYF
size: .; J: TRBJ1-5; D: .; V: TRBV12-3/TRBV12-4; DNA: TGTGCCAGCAGCCTCCGGGGGGGGACAATAGGCAATCAGCCCCAGCATTTT; CDR3: CASSLRGGTIGNQPQHF
size: .; J: TRBJ2-1; D: .; V: TRBV2; DNA: TGTGCCAGCAGTCCGGGACGGTCCTACAATGAGCAGTTCTTC; CDR3: CASSPGRSYNEQFF
size: .; J: TRBJ1-1; D: .; V: TRBV19; DNA: TGTGCCAGTAGTATGTCCCTTATTGGGGGCACTGAAGCTTTCTTT; CDR3: CASSMSLIGGTEAFF
size: .; J: TRBJ1-5; D: .; V: TRBV18; DNA: TGTGCCAGCTCACCTCCCACAGGGAGCAATCAGCCCCAGCATTTT; CDR3: CASSPPTGSNQPQHF
size: .; J: TRBJ2-7; D: TRBD1; V: TRBV27; DNA: TGTGCCAGCAGTTTGACAGGGACCCCCTACGAGCAGTACTTC; CDR3: CASSLTGTPYEQYF